This is a list of T cell receptor beta chains from one sample in a study of T-cell memory formation after mild COVID-19. TCRdb reprocessed the 5' RACE reads with MiXCR, giving one entry per CDR3 protein. The repertoire holds approximately 230,000 distinct CDR3 sequences, with about a sixth as singletons. The specimen sequenced was PBMCs or a T cell subset sorted from them (not recorded which). The receptor source for this set is a man between 18 and 35 years old who had mild COVID-19 (a few samples of this study predate the infection). Cell type and time point are not known. CDR3s include the opening cysteine and the closing phenylalanine or tryptophan. A D gene is named only where the DNA matches it firmly. The size entry is marked missing in some rows and otherwise reads once, few, many or a size class.

>few|TRBJ2-3|TRBV5-1|-
TGCGCCAGCAGCTTGAGCCAGGGATCAGATACGCAGTATTTT
CASSLSQGSDTQYF
>-|TRBJ2-2|TRBV9|-
TGTGCCAGCAGCTCCCGGCGGGGACAGAACACCGGGGAGCTGTTTTTT
CASSSRRGQNTGELFF
>-|TRBJ2-3|TRBV28|TRBD1
TGTGCCAGCAGTTTTGGGACAGGGATCTCAGATACGCAGTATTTT
CASSFGTGISDTQYF
>many|TRBJ2-5|TRBV20-1|-
TGCAGTGCGCTTAGGGAGACCCAGTACTTC
CSALRETQYF
>-|TRBJ2-7|TRBV12-3/TRBV12-4|TRBD2
TGTGCCAGCAGTTTCATAGCGGGGGACTACTACGAGCAGTACTTC
CASSFIAGDYYEQYF
>-|TRBJ1-2|TRBV12-3/TRBV12-4|TRBD1
TGTGCCAGCAGTTTAAAAGGGGGCGACTATGGCTACACCTTC
CASSLKGGDYGYTF
>many|TRBJ1-1|TRBV5-1|-
TGCGCCAGCAGCTTGGGGCTACTAGAGAACACTGAAGCTTTCTTT
CASSLGLLENTEAFF
>-|TRBJ2-7|TRBV20-1|TRBD1
TGCAGTGCCCCCCGGACAGGGATCGGCGAGCAGTACTTC
CSAPRTGIGEQYF
>-|TRBJ1-2|TRBV15|-
TGTGCCACCAGGAGAGACCAGGGGCAGGACTATGGCTACACCTTC
CATRRDQGQDYGYTF
>-|TRBJ2-2|TRBV28|-
TGTGCCAGCAGTTCTAGAACGAATCCGGGACAACCGAACACCGGGGAGCTGTTTTTT
CASSSRTNPGQPNTGELFF
>-|TRBJ2-3|TRBV20-1|-
TGCAGTGCACTGACACAGTTTCTTGTGAATACGCAGTATTTT
CSALTQFLVNTQYF
>few|TRBJ1-4|TRBV20-1|-
TGCAGTCCATCACAGGGTGACGAAAAACTGTTTTTT
CSPSQGDEKLFF
>-|TRBJ1-2|TRBV4-3|-
TGCGCCAGCAGCCAAACCAGTCTGATTCAGGATTACACCTTC
CASSQTSLIQDYTF
>few|TRBJ2-3|TRBV4-2|TRBD1
TGTGCCAGCAGCCCCTACGGCGGGACAGGGGACACAGATACGCAGTATTTT
CASSPYGGTGDTDTQYF
>many|TRBJ2-5|TRBV12-3/TRBV12-4|-
TGTGCCAGCAGTTACCGGGCCCAGGCACGAGAGACCCAGTACTTC
CASSYRAQARETQYF
>-|TRBJ1-2|TRBV4-3|-
TGCGCCAGCAGCCAAGAGATCTCAGCGGCTGCCTATGGCTACACCTTC
CASSQEISAAAYGYTF
>-|TRBJ2-1|TRBV12-3/TRBV12-4|TRBD1
TGTGCCAGCAGGCAGACAGGGTTGAGGCAGTTCTTC
CASRQTGLRQFF
>many|TRBJ1-1|TRBV12-3/TRBV12-4|-
TGTGCCAGCAGGGATCTAATCGGCCGCGAGGCTTTCTTT
CASRDLIGREAFF
>few|TRBJ1-4|TRBV6-5|TRBD1
TGTGCCAGCAGTCGTAGTCGTCCGGGACAGGGGGCCATAAGGGAAAAACTGTTTTTT
CASSRSRPGQGAIREKLFF
>-|TRBJ1-6|TRBV7-6|-
TGTGCCAGCAGCTTCGAGGGATCTTCACCCCTCCACTTT
CASSFEGSSPLHF
>many|TRBJ2-1|TRBV5-1|TRBD2
TGCGCCAGCAGCTTCGAAGCGGGGACTGAGCAGTTCTTC
CASSFEAGTEQFF
>few|TRBJ2-1|TRBV5-1|TRBD1
TGCGCCAGCAGCTTGGCCTCCGGGACAGGGTACAATGAGCAGTTCTTC
CASSLASGTGYNEQFF
>few|TRBJ1-2|TRBV6-5|-
TGTGCCAGCAAGAACGGTCGGAACTATGGCTACACCTTC
CASKNGRNYGYTF
>few|TRBJ1-5|TRBV9|-
TGTGCCAGCAGCGTCGGAGAGGGGGAGGATCAGCCCCAGCATTTT
CASSVGEGEDQPQHF
>few|TRBJ1-5|TRBV4-3|-
TGCGCCAGCAGCCAAGGTTTCTTCGTGGGTCAGCCCCAGCATTTT
CASSQGFFVGQPQHF
>-|TRBJ1-4|TRBV5-1|TRBD1
TGCGCCAGCAGCTTAGGGGGACAGGGTGCAAAACTGTTTTTT
CASSLGGQGAKLFF
>-|TRBJ1-1|TRBV10-2|-
TGCGCCAGCAGTATTTGGAGGGACGGCGACACTGAAGCTTTCTTT
CASSIWRDGDTEAFF
>-|TRBJ2-5|TRBV6-6|-
TGTGCCAGCAGTTCGACAGGCCGGGGGGAGACCCAGTACTTC
CASSSTGRGETQYF
>few|TRBJ2-3|TRBV11-3|-
TGTGCCAGCAGCAAGGGAAATTTAGGGGCAGATACGCAGTATTTT
CASSKGNLGADTQYF
>-|TRBJ2-1|TRBV4-3|TRBD1
TGCGCCAGCAGCCGACTGGGACAGGCGAATGAGCAGTTCTTC
CASSRLGQANEQFF
>few|TRBJ2-3|TRBV9|-
TGTGCCAGCAGCGTAGGTAAGGGAATCCCAGATACGCAGTATTTT
CASSVGKGIPDTQYF
>few|TRBJ2-7|TRBV6-5|-
TGTGCCAGCACTCAGGGCTACGAGCAGTACTTC
CASTQGYEQYF
>-|TRBJ1-3|TRBV20-1|-
TGCAGTGCTAGCGGCTCTGGAAACACCATATATTTT
CSASGSGNTIYF
>few|TRBJ2-5|TRBV29-1|-
TGCAGCGCTCAGGACAGCACCTTCGGGACCCAGTACTTC
CSAQDSTFGTQYF
>-|TRBJ1-1|TRBV5-1|-
TGCGCCAGCAGCACTTCGGGTCCTAAGACTGAAGCTTTCTTT
CASSTSGPKTEAFF
>few|TRBJ2-7|TRBV4-2|TRBD2
TGTGCCAGCAGCCAAGAGGCGAGCGGGGCTTACGAGCAGTACTTC
CASSQEASGAYEQYF
>-|TRBJ2-7|TRBV7-2|-
TGTGCCAGCAGCTTACGAGGGGTGAACGAGCAGTACTTC
CASSLRGVNEQYF
>few|TRBJ1-2|TRBV6-2/TRBV6-3|-
TGTGCCAGCAGTTTAAGGATATATGGCTACACCTTC
CASSLRIYGYTF
>few|TRBJ1-4|TRBV7-9|-
TGTGCCAGCAACGATGAGGCCGAAAAACTGTTTTTT
CASNDEAEKLFF
>-|TRBJ2-3|TRBV11-2|TRBD2
TGTGCCAGCACTACCCAGCGGGGGGGCTGGGATACGCAGTATTTT
CASTTQRGGWDTQYF